Listed below are T cell receptor beta chains from one sample, sequenced in a study of T cell responses to AZD1222 COVID-19 vaccine. Profiling relied on immunoSEQ multiplex PCR, and the TCRdb table lists in-frame clones only, not all of them. The sample gives roughly 200,000 clones, 88% of which show up once; roughly 8% is in the top ten. Sequencing was performed on peripheral blood, taken on day 0 of AZD1222 vaccination. These receptors were taken from an adult in good health. Each CDR3 is given with its conserved first and last residue. A D gene is named only where the DNA matches it firmly. Only part of the rows carry a size: once, few, many, or a class if the clone is expanded.

v_call: TRBV5-1; clone_size: NA; j_call: TRBJ2-2; d_call: TRBD1; cdr3_nt: TGCGCCAGCAGCTTGGCCTGGACAGGGACTTCTGGGGAGCTGTTTTTT; cdr3_aa: CASSLAWTGTSGELFF
v_call: TRBV5-1; clone_size: NA; j_call: TRBJ2-2; d_call: NA; cdr3_nt: TGCGCCAGCAGCTTTTCCGGGACGAACACCGGGGAGCTGTTTTTT; cdr3_aa: CASSFSGTNTGELFF
v_call: TRBV7-3; clone_size: NA; j_call: TRBJ2-3; d_call: NA; cdr3_nt: TGTGCCAGCAGCTTCCGACCCGTATCAGATACGCAGTATTTT; cdr3_aa: CASSFRPVSDTQYF
v_call: TRBV7-9; clone_size: NA; j_call: TRBJ1-4; d_call: NA; cdr3_nt: TGTGCCAGCAGCTTGGGGGAAACAGGGAATGAAAAACTGTTTTTT; cdr3_aa: CASSLGETGNEKLFF
v_call: TRBV5-4; clone_size: NA; j_call: TRBJ2-7; d_call: TRBD2; cdr3_nt: TGTGCCAGCAGCTACAGCGGGGACTACTCCTACGAGCAGTACTTC; cdr3_aa: CASSYSGDYSYEQYF
v_call: TRBV7-2; clone_size: NA; j_call: TRBJ2-6; d_call: NA; cdr3_nt: TGTGCCAGCAGCTTAGATAGGGGAGCGACGCTCTCTGGGGCCAACGTCCTGACTTTC; cdr3_aa: CASSLDRGATLSGANVLTF
v_call: TRBV5-4; clone_size: NA; j_call: TRBJ1-6; d_call: NA; cdr3_nt: TGTGCCAGCAGCTTGGAACAGGGTAGGAATTCACCCCTCCACTTT; cdr3_aa: CASSLEQGRNSPLHF
v_call: TRBV30; clone_size: NA; j_call: TRBJ1-1; d_call: NA; cdr3_nt: TGTGCCTGGAGTGTACAGGGAATTGAAGCTTTCTTT; cdr3_aa: CAWSVQGIEAFF
v_call: TRBV3-1/TRBV3-2; clone_size: NA; j_call: TRBJ2-7; d_call: NA; cdr3_nt: TGTGCCAGCAGCCGGGACCGTGGTTACGAGCAGTACTTC; cdr3_aa: CASSRDRGYEQYF
v_call: TRBV3-1/TRBV3-2; clone_size: NA; j_call: TRBJ1-1; d_call: NA; cdr3_nt: TGTGCCAGCAGCCAAGTGGTCGGGGCAGAAAGATTCCCTGAAGCTTTCTTT; cdr3_aa: CASSQVVGAERFPEAFF
v_call: TRBV5-4; clone_size: NA; j_call: TRBJ1-4; d_call: NA; cdr3_nt: TGTGCCAGCAGCCGAAAGGACACCGAAAAACTGTTTTTT; cdr3_aa: CASSRKDTEKLFF
v_call: TRBV5-1; clone_size: NA; j_call: TRBJ2-2; d_call: TRBD1; cdr3_nt: TGCGCCAGCAGCGTAGATGTACACAGGGGAACCACCGGGGAGCTGTTTTTT; cdr3_aa: CASSVDVHRGTTGELFF
v_call: TRBV2; clone_size: NA; j_call: TRBJ2-3; d_call: TRBD1; cdr3_nt: TGTGCCAGCAGGGGGACAGGGGGGACAGATACGCAGTATTTT; cdr3_aa: CASRGTGGTDTQYF
v_call: TRBV5-1; clone_size: NA; j_call: TRBJ2-2; d_call: TRBD1; cdr3_nt: TGCGCCAGCAGTACAGGGGTGGTAACCGGGGAGCTGTTTTTT; cdr3_aa: CASSTGVVTGELFF
v_call: TRBV4-1; clone_size: NA; j_call: TRBJ2-2; d_call: TRBD2; cdr3_nt: TGCGCCAGCAGCCAAGAGAGGACTAGTGGAGGGGAGCTGTTTTTT; cdr3_aa: CASSQERTSGGELFF
v_call: TRBV6-2/TRBV6-3; clone_size: NA; j_call: TRBJ2-2; d_call: NA; cdr3_nt: TGTGCCAGCAGTTACCGGGGGGCTGCGAACACCGGGGAGCTGTTTTTT; cdr3_aa: CASSYRGAANTGELFF
v_call: TRBV5-1; clone_size: once; j_call: TRBJ1-3; d_call: NA; cdr3_nt: TGCGCCAGCAGCTTATCGGGACGGCGCACTGGAAACACCATATATTTT; cdr3_aa: CASSLSGRRTGNTIYF
v_call: TRBV7-8; clone_size: NA; j_call: TRBJ1-2; d_call: TRBD1; cdr3_nt: TGTGCCAGCAGCTTCAAAGGGGGCGCGCAGGGCTACACCTTC; cdr3_aa: CASSFKGGAQGYTF
v_call: TRBV7-9; clone_size: NA; j_call: TRBJ1-2; d_call: NA; cdr3_nt: TGTGCCAGCACCAACCCAAAAGGGGCCTATGGCTACACCTTC; cdr3_aa: CASTNPKGAYGYTF
v_call: TRBV7-6; clone_size: NA; j_call: TRBJ1-2; d_call: NA; cdr3_nt: TGTGCCAGCAGCTTAGGTTTTAGGGTAGACGGCGGCTACACCTTC; cdr3_aa: CASSLGFRVDGGYTF
v_call: TRBV28; clone_size: NA; j_call: TRBJ1-1; d_call: NA; cdr3_nt: TGTGCCAGCAGTTTGGGATTACCGAATATGAACACTGAAGCTTTCTTT; cdr3_aa: CASSLGLPNMNTEAFF
v_call: TRBV3-1/TRBV3-2; clone_size: NA; j_call: TRBJ1-2; d_call: NA; cdr3_nt: TGTGCCAGCAGCCATGACAGTCTCTATGGCTACACCTTC; cdr3_aa: CASSHDSLYGYTF
v_call: TRBV28; clone_size: NA; j_call: TRBJ1-2; d_call: TRBD1; cdr3_nt: TGTGCCGCTCGCGGGACAGGGGGCATATATGGCTACACCTTC; cdr3_aa: CAARGTGGIYGYTF
v_call: TRBV29-1; clone_size: NA; j_call: TRBJ1-1; d_call: NA; cdr3_nt: TGCAGCGTTTTGGACGGCACTGAAGCTTTCTTT; cdr3_aa: CSVLDGTEAFF
v_call: TRBV4-2; clone_size: once; j_call: TRBJ1-2; d_call: NA; cdr3_nt: TGTGCCAGCAGCCAAGAATCGGGCTTGACTAACTATGGCTACACCTTC; cdr3_aa: CASSQESGLTNYGYTF
v_call: TRBV27; clone_size: NA; j_call: TRBJ1-5; d_call: NA; cdr3_nt: TGTGCCAGCTCCAGGGGCAATCAGCCCCAGCATTTT; cdr3_aa: CASSRGNQPQHF
v_call: TRBV7-7; clone_size: NA; j_call: TRBJ2-7; d_call: TRBD2; cdr3_nt: TGTGCCAGCAGCCCCGGACTAGCGGGGTACGAGCAGTACTTC; cdr3_aa: CASSPGLAGYEQYF
v_call: TRBV18; clone_size: NA; j_call: TRBJ1-4; d_call: NA; cdr3_nt: TGTGCCAGCTCACCATCAAGCTCACCGGGGGAAAAACTGTTTTTT; cdr3_aa: CASSPSSSPGEKLFF
v_call: TRBV6-5; clone_size: NA; j_call: TRBJ1-1; d_call: NA; cdr3_nt: TGTGCCAGCTTTCCCCGGGACACTGAAGCTTTCTTT; cdr3_aa: CASFPRDTEAFF
v_call: TRBV5-1; clone_size: NA; j_call: TRBJ2-3; d_call: TRBD1; cdr3_nt: TGCGCCAGCAACCCCGGGACAGTGGATACGCAGTATTTT; cdr3_aa: CASNPGTVDTQYF
v_call: TRBV18; clone_size: NA; j_call: TRBJ1-5; d_call: NA; cdr3_nt: TGTGCCAGCTCACCACAAACAGGAAGTAATCAGCCCCAGCATTTT; cdr3_aa: CASSPQTGSNQPQHF
v_call: TRBV12-3/TRBV12-4; clone_size: NA; j_call: TRBJ1-1; d_call: NA; cdr3_nt: TGTGCCAGCAGTTACGGAAACACTGAAGCTTTCTTT; cdr3_aa: CASSYGNTEAFF
v_call: TRBV13; clone_size: NA; j_call: TRBJ1-1; d_call: NA; cdr3_nt: TGTGCCAGCAGCAGTAGCATAGGGATGAACACTGAAGCTTTCTTT; cdr3_aa: CASSSSIGMNTEAFF
v_call: TRBV2; clone_size: NA; j_call: TRBJ1-1; d_call: NA; cdr3_nt: TGTGCCAGCAGTGAAAGGCGGAACACTGAAGCTTTCTTT; cdr3_aa: CASSERRNTEAFF
v_call: TRBV3-1/TRBV3-2; clone_size: NA; j_call: TRBJ1-6; d_call: TRBD1; cdr3_nt: TGTGCCAGCAGCCTGACAGGGCGCCTCCTTTCACCCCTCCACTTT; cdr3_aa: CASSLTGRLLSPLHF
v_call: TRBV10-3; clone_size: NA; j_call: TRBJ1-1; d_call: NA; cdr3_nt: TGTGCCATCGGGAGAGGGGGAGACACTGAAGCTTTCTTT; cdr3_aa: CAIGRGGDTEAFF
v_call: TRBV5-1; clone_size: NA; j_call: TRBJ2-1; d_call: NA; cdr3_nt: TGCGCCAGCAGCTTGGCCACACCACCGACGGGTGAGCAGTTCTTC; cdr3_aa: CASSLATPPTGEQFF